This passage covers 18 T cell receptor beta chains from one sample sequenced in a study of shared clonotypes between healthy human individuals. Sequencing was performed with immunoSEQ multiplex PCR; in TCRdb, only in-frame clones are kept and a portion is missing. Among 600,000 to 700,000 clones, around four fifths were seen once, and the ten largest hold around 1.8%. What was sequenced was memory CD4+ T cells sorted from blood. Subset: CD45RA-negative fraction. The origin of the receptors is a woman aged 30 to 39 in good health.

A few counts support this clone. J is TRBJ1-2 and V is TRBV4-2; D remains ambiguous. Trimming removed 1 base from V and 6 bases from J, with 9 bases in between. The CDR3 sequence is 13 residues long. Germline assignment: CDR1 LGHNA and CDR2 YNFKEQ. CDR3 sequence: CASSQASLDGYTF. The CDR3 DNA follows: TGTGCCAGCAGCCAAGCTAGTTTGGATGGCTACACCTTC.

This clone was seen only a few times. This chain uses TRBV4-1 with TRBJ1-1; D gene unclear. Per germline, CDR1 MGHRA and CDR2 YSYEKL. With 1 base removed from V and 4 bases from J, the gap between germline ends came to 19 bases. CDR3 length: 17 amino acids. The DNA of the CDR3 is TGCGCCAGCAGCCAAGGGCCGATGGGCCTGATCGCCACTGAAGCTTTCTTT. This encodes CASSQGPMGLIATEAFF.

This clone was counted many times. The chain recombines TRBV2 with TRBJ2-4, with D tentatively TRBD2 (6 bases). V was cut by 2 bases and J by 0 bases, with 11 bases left in between. Germline assignment: CDR1 SNHLY and CDR2 FYNNEI. The length of the CDR3 is 16 residues. CDR3 in amino acids: CASSEPLALAKNIQYF. CDR3 sequence (DNA): TGTGCCAGCAGTGAACCTCTAGCGCTAGCCAAAAACATTCAGTACTTC. The entire variable domain, with the rest obtained from reference TRBV2 and TRBJ2-4, is as follows: EPEVTQTPSHQVTQMGQEVILRCVPISNHLYFYWYRQILGQKVEFLVSFYNNEISEKSEIFDDQFSVERPDGSNFTLKIRSTKLEDSAMYFCASSEPLALAKNIQYFGAGTRLSVL.

There are a few counts of this clone. The chain recombines TRBV4-2 with TRBJ2-1, with TRBD2 matching over 8 bases. CDR1 LGHNA and CDR2 YNFKEQ come from the germline V gene. The length of the CDR3 is 16 residues. Trimming cost V 2 bases and J 7 bases; bases outside gene matches: 10. In DNA form, the CDR3 reads TGTGCCAGCAGCCAATTGGGAAGCGGGAGAAGAAATGAGCAGTTCTTC. Translated: CASSQLGSGRRNEQFF.

The V call is TRBV18, the J call TRBJ2-1; 10 bases agree with TRBD2. The CDR3 sequence is 16 residues long. V trimming: 1 base; J trimming: 6 bases; junction bases outside the gene matches: 6. CDR1 is KGHSH and CDR2 is LQKENI in the germline V gene. CDR3 sequence (DNA): TGTGCCAGCTCACCACAGGGAAAGCGGGAGGGCAATGAGCAGTTCTTC. This sequence encodes CASSPQGKREGNEQFF.

The chain uses TRBV27 and TRBJ2-1; D gene unclear. The ends were cut back, 6 bases at V and 0 bases at J, with 6 bases in the middle. Germline V gene data show CDR1 as MNHEY and CDR2 as SMNVEV (reference sequence). The CDR3 is 13 residues long. This CDR3 reads CASSPVSYNEQFF. The CDR3 nucleotides are TGTGCCAGCAGCCCGGTCTCCTACAATGAGCAGTTCTTC.

The gene calls are TRBV11-1 and TRBJ2-7, with D maybe TRBD1 (6 bases). V lost 5 bases and J lost 10, with 21 bases in between. Germline loops: CDR1 SGHAT, CDR2 FQDESV (reference sequence). CDR3 size: 14 residues. CDR3 in DNA: TGTGCCAGCAGCACCGACGCTGACAGGTCGAAACAGTACTTC. This gives the protein CASSTDADRSKQYF.

The J gene is TRBJ2-5, the V gene TRBV5-4; TRBD2 matches at 7 bases. With 4 bases clipped from V and 5 bases from J, the junction kept 8 bases outside the gene matches. This CDR3 contains 14 residues. CDR1 is SGHNT and CDR2 is YYREEE in the germline V gene (reference sequence). The CDR3 nucleotides are TGTGCCAGCAGCCCCCTGACTAGCCGGGAGACCCAGTACTTC. Protein product: CASSPLTSRETQYF.

This clone was picked up one time. The chain employs TRBV5-1 and TRBJ1-5; no clear D. CDR3 size: 15 residues. V lost 3 bases and J 1 base, leaving 11 bases between the germline ends. Germline assignment: CDR1 SGHRS and CDR2 YFSETQ. The CDR3 here is CASSSGPMSNQPQHF. CDR3 nucleotide sequence: TGCGCCAGCAGCTCCGGGCCTATGAGCAATCAGCCCCAGCATTTT.

This clone has only one observation. The chain joins TRBV28 to TRBJ1-1; TRBD1 matches 7 bases. Germline values: CDR1 MDHEN, CDR2 SYDVKM. V lost 4 bases to trimming and J lost 4 bases; unmatched junction nucleotides: 3. CDR3 length: 13 residues. CDR3 amino acids: CASSWDRSTEAFF. The CDR3 DNA sequence: TGTGCCAGCAGTTGGGACAGATCCACTGAAGCTTTCTTT.

CDR3 in amino acids: CASSALGGYNEQFF. CDR3 nucleotide sequence: TGTGCCAGCAGTGCCCTAGGGGGCTACAATGAGCAGTTCTTC. V usage is TRBV6-1 and J usage is TRBJ2-1, with D possibly TRBD1 on 6 matching bases. Trimming removed 4 bases from V and 3 bases from J, with 10 bases in between. Germline V gene lookup returns CDR1 MNHNS and CDR2 SASEGT. The CDR3 consists of 14 residues.

This clone was observed a few times. This chain links TRBV11-2 with TRBJ2-7; D is uncertain. This CDR3 contains 12 residues. Trimming stripped 6 bases from V and 6 bases from J, with 12 bases between. Germline V CDR1 and CDR2: SGHAT, FQNNGV. CDR3: CASRDLGFEQYF. The CDR3 DNA sequence: TGTGCCAGCAGGGATTTGGGCTTCGAGCAGTACTTC. Combining the CDR3 with reference TRBV11-2 and TRBJ2-7 gives the whole variable domain EAGVAQSPRYKIIEKRQSVAFWCNPISGHATLYWYQQILGQGPKLLIQFQNNGVVDDSQLPKDRFSAERLKGVDSTLKIQPAKLEDSAVYLCASRDLGFEQYFGPGTRLTVT.

The rearrangement joins TRBV10-1 to TRBJ2-1, with TRBD1 matching 8 bases. Germline assignment: CDR1 WNHNN and CDR2 SYGVQD (reference sequence). The V and J ends lost 6 bases and 10 bases, in that order; junction bases with no gene match: 17. This CDR3 spans 16 amino acids. In DNA form, the CDR3 reads TGCGCCAGCAGCAGTACCTCGGGACAGGCCCATAGGGAGCAGTTCTTC. Protein: CASSSTSGQAHREQFF.

The gene calls are TRBV9 and TRBJ2-1; 14 nucleotides agree with TRBD2. The CDR3 extends over 15 amino acids. Germline-derived CDR1 and CDR2 are SGDLS and YYNGEE. The ends lost 3 bases at V and 7 bases at J; junction bases unmatched: 3. CDR3 residues: CASSAGLAGGNEQFF. CDR3 bases: TGTGCCAGCAGCGCCGGACTAGCGGGAGGTAATGAGCAGTTCTTC.

The chain uses TRBV29-1 and TRBJ1-1; 10 bases fit TRBD1. J gave up 8 bases and V 4 bases, and 7 bases lay outside the gene matches. Germline assignment: CDR1 SQVTM and CDR2 ANQGSEA. The CDR3 consists of 13 residues. Here the CDR3 reads CSVVRQGATEAFF. In DNA, the CDR3 is TGCAGCGTTGTAAGACAGGGGGCGACGGAAGCTTTCTTT.

The CDR3 protein is CASSQGTGLDQPQHF. CDR3 coding DNA: TGCGCCAGCAGCCAAGGGACAGGGCTGGATCAGCCCCAGCATTTT. The chain links TRBV4-1 to TRBJ1-5, with 8 positions matching TRBD1. V lost 1 base and J lost 5; bases outside the gene matches: 4. This CDR3 is 15 amino acids long. Germline V lookup: CDR1 MGHRA, CDR2 YSYEKL.

The chain recombines TRBV6-4 with TRBJ2-3, with D perhaps matching TRBD2 (5 bases). Trimming pared 3 bases from V and 5 bases from J, leaving 9 bases between. The V gene's germline CDR1 is MRHNA and CDR2 SNTAGT. CDR3 length: 13 residues. CDR3 coding DNA: TGTGCCAGCAGTGATATCGCGGGAGATACGCAGTATTTT. Residues: CASSDIAGDTQYF.

As regards this clone: Other DNA sequences from this sample encode an identical CDR3 as well. The chain carries TRBV5-1 and TRBJ1-5; TRBD1 is a possible D gene (6 bases). Germline V gene data show CDR1 as SGHRS and CDR2 as YFSETQ. Trimming removed 2 bases at V and 6 bases at J, with 12 bases between. The CDR3 consists of 14 residues. The DNA of the CDR3 is TGCGCCAGCAGCTTAGAGGGGGGGAGTCAGCCCCAGCATTTT. Translating it yields CASSLEGGSQPQHF.